One and the same sample provided the 15 T cell receptor beta chains below, sequenced in a study of cytomegalovirus exposure and HLA in healthy donors. Both 60 Vbeta primers and 13 Jbeta primers went into the PCR. This table comes from immunoSEQ multiplex PCR, and its TCRdb copy is limited to in-frame clones, with some not included. Found here are 140,000 to 150,000 clones; the top ten clones hold approximately 1%. The sequencing sample was made of PBMCs. These receptor sequences come from a male donor in good health and CMV-seronegative.

The chain links TRBV30 to TRBJ1-1; maybe TRBD1 (6 bases). This CDR3 is 16 amino acids long. Germline V gives CDR1 GTSNPN, CDR2 SVGIG (reference sequence). The ends were cut back, 1 base at V and 3 bases at J, with 18 bases in the middle. In DNA form, the CDR3 reads TGTGCCTGGAGTGGGCCCAGAAGGACAGTATACACTGAAGCTTTCTTT. It codes for CAWSGPRRTVYTEAFF.

The chain joins TRBV19 to TRBJ2-3, with TRBD1 matching 10 bases. The V and J ends lost 6 bases and 4 bases, in that order; junction bases with no gene match: 25. CDR1 and CDR2 from the germline V gene are LNHDA and SQIVND (reference sequence). The CDR3 extends over 21 amino acids. CDR3 region: CASSTRTRRQGAEIFADTQYF. CDR3 sequence (DNA): TGTGCCAGTAGCACCCGAACCAGACGACAGGGGGCAGAGATATTTGCAGATACGCAGTATTTT.

V usage is TRBV2 and J usage is TRBJ2-7; D gene uncertain. The CDR3 runs to 12 residues. The ends were cut back, 6 bases at V and 2 bases at J, with 8 bases in the middle. Germline V lookup: CDR1 SNHLY, CDR2 FYNNEI. This CDR3 is CASRVDTYEQYF. As DNA, the CDR3 is TGTGCCAGCAGGGTAGACACCTACGAGCAGTACTTC.

The V gene is TRBV11-2, the J gene TRBJ2-5, with 10 bases matching TRBD1. Germline values: CDR1 SGHAT, CDR2 FQNNGV. The junction had 0 bases not matched to a gene; V was cut back by 3 bases and J by 5 bases. The CDR3 runs to 13 residues. In nucleotides, the CDR3 is TGTGCCAGCAGCTTGGACAGGGGGGAGACCCAGTACTTC. This codes for CASSLDRGETQYF.

The V and J genes are TRBV9 and TRBJ2-1, with a possible D match to TRBD2 (6 bases). Germline V gene sequence: CDR1 SGDLS, CDR2 YYNGEE. Trimming shortened V by 4 bases and J by 5 bases, and 25 bases separated the two germline ends. The CDR3 is 18 residues long. CDR3 loop: CASSPWGEKALRNNEQFF. The CDR3, as DNA: TGTGCCAGCAGCCCCTGGGGGGAGAAGGCCTTACGGAACAATGAGCAGTTCTTC.

The chain employs TRBV6-5 and TRBJ2-7, with TRBD1 identical over 7 bases. V was clipped by 2 bases and J by 3 bases; unmatched bases: 4. Germline V gene lookup returns CDR1 MNHEY and CDR2 SVGAGI. The CDR3 is 14 residues long. The CDR3, as DNA: TGTGCCAGCAGTTACAGGACAGGAGACTACGAGCAGTACTTC. The encoded protein is CASSYRTGDYEQYF.

The chain has TRBV30 and TRBJ1-4; 7 bases line up with TRBD1. Germline trimming cut 4 bases from V and 0 bases from J; bases unmatched to any gene: 5. This CDR3 spans 15 amino acids. The germline gives CDR1 GTSNPN, CDR2 SVGIG (reference sequence). CDR3 sequence reads: CAWTPTGATNEKLFF. Written as DNA, the CDR3 is TGTGCCTGGACACCAACAGGGGCAACTAATGAAAAACTGTTTTTT.

The chain recombines TRBV9 with TRBJ1-1, with TRBD1 matching 7 bases. Germline V CDR1 and CDR2: SGDLS, YYNGEE. CDR3 size: 14 residues. The J segment lost 0 bases and the V segment lost 1 base, leaving 0 bases of the junction unmatched. CDR3 loop: CASSVTGVNTEAFF. The CDR3, as DNA: TGTGCCAGCAGCGTAACAGGGGTGAACACTGAAGCTTTCTTT.

V gene TRBV15 combines with J gene TRBJ2-5; TRBD2 matches 8 bases. CDR3 length equals 15 residues. V shed 6 bases and J 3 bases; nucleotides not matched to a gene: 9. Germline V lookup: CDR1 LNHNV, CDR2 YYDKDF (reference sequence). The CDR3 region has the DNA TGTGCCACCAGTTCCGGGGCGGGGGGCGAAGAGACCCAGTACTTC. Its protein is CATSSGAGGEETQYF. Together with reference TRBV15 and TRBJ2-5, the CDR3 gives the full variable domain: DAMVIQNPRYQVTQFGKPVTLSCSQTLNHNVMYWYQQKSSQAPKLLFHYYDKDFNNEADTPDNFQSRRPNTSFCFLDIRSPGLGDTAMYLCATSSGAGGEETQYFGPGTRLLVL.

The chain joins TRBV5-1 to TRBJ2-2; 7 bases map to TRBD1. This CDR3 comprises 18 residues. V dropped 2 bases and J dropped 3; count of bases not matched to a gene: 13. Per germline, CDR1 SGHRS and CDR2 YFSETQ. CDR3 protein: CASSLGLQGIRYTGELFF. In DNA, the CDR3 is TGCGCCAGCAGCTTAGGATTACAGGGGATCCGTTACACCGGGGAGCTGTTTTTT.

The chain employs TRBV4-3 and TRBJ2-1; D may be TRBD1 (6 bases). From germline, CDR1 is LGHNA and CDR2 YSLEER. This CDR3 is 17 amino acids long. V lost 0 bases, J lost 2 bases, and 14 bases lay in between. DNA for the CDR3: TGCGCCAGCAGCCAAGATCGGCGCAGGGGCACCTACAATGAGCAGTTCTTC. It translates to CASSQDRRRGTYNEQFF.

The V call is TRBV15, the J call TRBJ2-5, with 8 bases identical to TRBD2. CDR1 is LNHNV and CDR2 is YYDKDF in the germline V gene (reference sequence). V shed 2 bases and J 1 base; nucleotides not matched to a gene: 15. The CDR3 has 19 amino acids. The CDR3 loop reads CATSRSRGSWRGVQETQYF. CDR3 nucleotide sequence: TGTGCCACCAGCAGATCTAGAGGATCATGGCGGGGGGTCCAAGAGACCCAGTACTTC.

The chain combines TRBV5-1 with TRBJ1-1, with D tentatively TRBD1 (5 bases). The V gene lost 8 bases and the J gene lost 1 base, with 12 bases spanning the gap. The germline gives CDR1 SGHRS, CDR2 YFSETQ. This CDR3 is built from 13 residues. CDR3 in amino acids: CASQIQENTEAFF. CDR3 bases: TGCGCCAGTCAGATACAGGAGAACACTGAAGCTTTCTTT.

V and J are TRBV28 and TRBJ2-3, with D possibly TRBD2 on 6 matching bases. V lost 5 bases and J lost 2, with 17 bases in between. The length of the CDR3 is 16 residues. Per the germline V gene, CDR1 is MDHEN and CDR2 is SYDVKM. CDR3 sequence (DNA): TGTGCCAGCAGTCCCCCCGGGACTTACTACACAGATACGCAGTATTTT. It is translated as CASSPPGTYYTDTQYF.

The chain joins TRBV5-1 to TRBJ1-3; 9 bases line up with TRBD1. CDR1 is SGHRS and CDR2 is YFSETQ in the germline V gene. The CDR3 extends over 16 amino acids. V shed 4 bases and J 2 bases; nucleotides not matched to a gene: 7. In DNA form, the CDR3 reads TGCGCCAGCAGCCTCAAACAGGGGGCTGCTGGAAACACCATATATTTT. Its protein is CASSLKQGAAGNTIYF.